These 32 T cell receptor beta chains share one sample of origin, sequenced in a study of T cell responses to AZD1222 COVID-19 vaccine (dated by TCRdb to the early 2020s). Receptor libraries were prepared by the immunoSEQ multiplex PCR assay. The table was pulled from immuneACCESS by TCRdb, which kept in-frame rearrangements only. Such tables lose some clones; where checked, under half of the loss comes from unresolved V genes, and the rest has no known cause. This sample holds over 150,000 clones; roughly nine tenths were observed only once. Together, the top ten hold 0.85% to 1.2% of the sample. The sample's time point label is to be understood as: about 28 days (+/-7) after the second vaccine dose. The sample was peripheral blood, taken 28 days after the second AZD1222 dose. These receptors all stem from an adult who received the AZD1222 COVID-19 vaccine.

This chain connects TRBV29-1 to TRBJ2-3; 9 bases fit TRBD1. V was clipped by 7 bases and J by 8 bases; unmatched bases: 10. The CDR3 is made up of 13 amino acids. Germline CDR1 SQVTM, CDR2 ANQGSEA. Here the CDR3 DNA reads TGCAGCGGAACCCGGACAGGGGCCGCTACGCAGTATTTT. It translates to CSGTRTGAATQYF.

The V and J genes are TRBV5-6 and TRBJ1-4; TRBD1 matches 9 bases. Looked up from germline, CDR1 is SGHDT and CDR2 is YYEEEE. V dropped 5 bases and J dropped 2; count of bases not matched to a gene: 4. This CDR3 region has 15 residues. The CDR3 is CASRSTGGTNEKLFF. The CDR3 coding sequence is TGTGCCAGCAGATCGACAGGGGGGACTAATGAAAAACTGTTTTTT.

The chain joins TRBV3-1 (or the pseudogene TRBV3-2) to TRBJ2-1; D unclear. Trimming removed 4 bases from V and 8 bases from J, with 12 bases in between. Germline CDR1 LGHDT, CDR2 YNNKEL (reference sequence). This CDR3 is 13 amino acids long. CDR3 bases: TGTGCCAGCAGCCCCTACCGCTGGGATGAGCAGTTCTTC. Its translation: CASSPYRWDEQFF.

The chain uses TRBV5-1 and TRBJ2-3; 9 nucleotides match TRBD2. Germline assignment: CDR1 SGHRS and CDR2 YFSETQ. The V segment lost 4 bases and the J segment 4 bases; nucleotides outside the gene matches: 10. This CDR3 spans 16 amino acids. CDR3 sequence (DNA): TGCGCCAGCAGCCCGGCGCCAGCGGGGGGCTCAGATACGCAGTATTTT. It translates to CASSPAPAGGSDTQYF.

The chain has TRBV6-5 and TRBJ2-3; D possibly corresponds to TRBD1 (5 bases). The CDR3 extends over 11 amino acids. V shed 7 bases and J shed 3 bases, with 5 bases lying between them. In germline, CDR1 is MNHEY, CDR2 SVGAGI. The CDR3 protein is CASTGTDTQYF. In nucleotides, the CDR3 is TGTGCCAGCACAGGGACAGATACGCAGTATTTT.

This chain links TRBV5-6 with TRBJ2-7; no firm D call. The V and J ends lost 2 bases and 2 bases respectively, with 8 bases between them. This CDR3 has 13 amino acids. The V gene's germline CDR1 is SGHDT and CDR2 YYEEEE. The CDR3, as DNA: TGTGCCAGCAGCTTCCGGGCCGCCTACGAGCAGTACTTC. Translated: CASSFRAAYEQYF.

The chain uses TRBV12-3 or TRBV12-4 and TRBJ1-1; D not certain. The V gene lost 6 bases and the J gene lost 3 bases, with 8 bases spanning the gap. The CDR3 loop spans 12 amino acids. CDR3 bases: TGTGCCAGCAGCCGCGGTGACACTGAAGCTTTCTTT. It is translated as CASSRGDTEAFF.

The rearrangement links TRBV3-1 (or the pseudogene TRBV3-2) to TRBJ2-2; D gene ambiguous. The V end lost 6 bases, the J end lost 0 bases, and 8 bases lay between the germline ends. This CDR3 has 14 residues. In germline, CDR1 is LGHDT, CDR2 YNNKEL (reference sequence). The CDR3 bases are TGTGCCAGCAGACTAAACGCGAACACCGGGGAGCTGTTTTTT. This codes for CASRLNANTGELFF.

This clone showed up just once. The chain joins TRBV7-9 to TRBJ2-2; D not resolved. Trimming left V 0 bases short and J 4 bases short, with 9 bases between. There are 15 residues in the CDR3. Germline values: CDR1 SEHNR, CDR2 FQNEAQ (reference sequence). CDR3 sequence: CASSLAVALTGELFF. The CDR3 nucleotides are TGTGCCAGCAGCTTAGCGGTGGCCCTCACCGGGGAGCTGTTTTTT.

A word on this clone: Within the sample, other DNA sequences also encode this same CDR3. The chain has TRBV27 and TRBJ1-1, with 7 bases matching TRBD1. Germline V lookup: CDR1 MNHEY, CDR2 SMNVEV (reference sequence). The junction had 7 bases not matched to a gene; V was cut back by 7 bases and J by 2 bases. The CDR3 is 14 residues long. The chain's CDR3 is CASNRQGPNTEAFF. CDR3 in DNA: TGTGCCAGCAACCGACAGGGCCCTAACACTGAAGCTTTCTTT.

The chain links TRBV11-2 to TRBJ1-2; no clear D gene. Trimming shortened V by 4 bases and J by 7 bases, and 19 bases separated the two germline ends. There are 15 residues in the CDR3. Per germline, CDR1 SGHAT and CDR2 FQNNGV. CDR3 DNA: TGTGCCAGCAGCTCTCCGGGAGGCACCCGCGGTGGCTACACCTTC. This encodes CASSSPGGTRGGYTF.

The V and J genes are TRBV3-1 (or the pseudogene TRBV3-2) and TRBJ2-1; no definite D call. V was clipped by 4 bases and J by 3 bases, with 7 bases between them. Germline V gene sequence: CDR1 LGHDT, CDR2 YNNKEL (reference sequence). There are 13 residues in the CDR3. CDR3 coding DNA: TGTGCCAGCAGCCGACTCAGCTACAATGAGCAGTTCTTC. This codes for CASSRLSYNEQFF.

The CDR3 spells CASSQVDRTYYGYTF. CDR3 DNA sequence: TGCGCCAGCAGCCAAGTGGACAGGACTTACTATGGCTACACCTTC. The V and J genes are TRBV4-3 and TRBJ1-2, with TRBD1 matching over 7 bases. Germline V gene data show CDR1 as LGHNA and CDR2 as YSLEER. V lost 1 base and J lost 3; bases outside the gene matches: 5. CDR3 length: 15 residues.

This rearrangement joins TRBV7-2 to TRBJ1-2; D is possibly TRBD1 (5 bases). In germline, CDR1 is SGHTA, CDR2 FQGNSA. Trimming took 7 bases from V and 3 from J, leaving 24 bases between them. The CDR3 sequence is 17 residues long. For the CDR3, the DNA is TGTGCCAGCAACATTTTAACCCTCCGGGGGGGAGACTATGGCTACACCTTC. This gives the protein CASNILTLRGGDYGYTF. The full variable domain, its missing parts supplied by reference TRBV7-2 and TRBJ1-2, is GAGVSQSPSNKVTEKGKDVELRCDPISGHTALYWYRQSLGQGLEFLIYFQGNSAPDKSGLPSDRFSAERTGGSVSTLTIQRTQQEDSAVYLCASNILTLRGGDYGYTFGSGTRLTVV.

This clone has just one count. For the CDR3, the DNA is TGTGCCAGTAGTGCAGGGTCCACTGAAGCTTTCTTT. Its translation is CASSAGSTEAFF. This rearrangement joins TRBV19 to TRBJ1-1; possible D gene TRBD1, 5 bases. Trimming pared 5 bases from V and 4 bases from J, leaving 8 bases between. CDR1 is LNHDA, CDR2 SQIVND, per germline (reference sequence). The CDR3 extends over 12 amino acids. Variable domain in full (rest from reference TRBV19 and TRBJ1-1): DGGITQSPKYLFRKEGQNVTLSCEQNLNHDAMYWYRQDPGQGLRLIYYSQIVNDFQKGDIAEGYSVSREKKESFPLTVTSAQKNPTAFYLCASSAGSTEAFFGQGTRLTVV.

The V and J genes are TRBV19 and TRBJ1-1; TRBD1 is a possible D gene (5 bases). CDR1 LNHDA and CDR2 SQIVND come from the germline V gene (reference sequence). The V end lost 5 bases, the J end lost 7 bases, and 11 bases lay between the germline ends. The CDR3 loop spans 12 amino acids. CDR3 DNA sequence: TGTGCCAGTAGTGACGGACAAATTGAAGCTTTCTTT. Amino acid sequence: CASSDGQIEAFF.

The chain is built from TRBV6-5 and TRBJ2-7, with a possible D match to TRBD2 (5 bases). CDR1 and CDR2 from the germline V gene are MNHEY and SVGAGI. Trimming shortened V by 0 bases and J by 4 bases, and 13 bases separated the two germline ends. CDR3 length equals 15 residues. CDR3 residues: CASSYSSGPGYEQYF. Here the CDR3 DNA reads TGTGCCAGCAGTTACTCGAGCGGCCCCGGTTACGAGCAGTACTTC.

This clone showed up just once. This chain uses TRBV9 with TRBJ2-7; 7 positions agree with TRBD1. J was trimmed by 0 bases and V by 2 bases; bases with no gene match: 2. There are 14 residues in the CDR3. Germline-derived CDR1 and CDR2 are SGDLS and YYNGEE. The CDR3 nucleotides read TGTGCCAGCAGCGTGGGGGACAGCTCCTACGAGCAGTACTTC. It is translated as CASSVGDSSYEQYF.

The genes are TRBV5-5 and TRBJ1-1; D call uncertain. This CDR3 is built from 13 residues. V dropped 4 bases and J dropped 4 bases, with 11 bases sitting between them. Germline loops: CDR1 SGHKS, CDR2 YYEKEE (reference sequence). CDR3 in amino acids: CASSLHESTEAFF. DNA for the CDR3: TGTGCCAGCAGCCTACATGAATCCACTGAAGCTTTCTTT.

The chain uses TRBV27 and TRBJ2-1, with TRBD2 matching 13 bases. Germline V gene sequence: CDR1 MNHEY, CDR2 SMNVEV (reference sequence). The ends lost 4 bases at V and 1 base at J; junction bases unmatched: 7. CDR3 length: 18 residues. DNA for the CDR3: TGTGCCAGCAGTTCCGGGACTAGCGGGGCTGTTTCCTACAATGAGCAGTTCTTC. Protein sequence: CASSSGTSGAVSYNEQFF.

The chain has TRBV5-1 and TRBJ2-1; 8 bases agree with TRBD1. The length of the CDR3 is 14 residues. Germline V CDR1 and CDR2: SGHRS, YFSETQ. With 4 bases clipped from V and 4 bases from J, the junction kept 4 bases outside the gene matches. The CDR3 is CASSRGTGYNEQFF. CDR3 in DNA: TGCGCCAGCAGCCGGGGGACAGGATACAATGAGCAGTTCTTC.

CDR3 nucleotide sequence: TGTGCCAGCAGCTTGGTGGGCAGGGGATCGCATTCACCCCTCCACTTT. The encoded protein is CASSLVGRGSHSPLHF. The chain joins TRBV5-4 to TRBJ1-6, with TRBD1 as a possible D gene (6 bases). Trimming shortened V by 0 bases and J by 8 bases, and 15 bases separated the two germline ends. The germline V gene encodes CDR1 SGHNT and CDR2 YYREEE (reference sequence). The CDR3 has 16 residues.

The chain is built from TRBV5-1 and TRBJ1-2; maybe TRBD1 (6 bases). The V end was cut by 1 base, the J end by 4 bases, with 17 bases between. Germline V gives CDR1 SGHRS, CDR2 YFSETQ. The CDR3 consists of 16 residues. The CDR3 sequence: CASSLIAGAHPYGYTF. The CDR3 nucleotides read TGCGCCAGCAGCTTGATCGCAGGGGCCCACCCCTATGGCTACACCTTC.

The gene calls are TRBV6-6 and TRBJ1-4; D gene unclear. Trimming took off 0 bases at V and 16 bases at J, with 12 bases between the two ends. CDR1 is MNHNY, CDR2 SVGAGI, per germline (reference sequence). This CDR3 spans 12 amino acids. For the CDR3, the DNA is TGTGCCAGCAGTTACTCGAACCGAGATCCGTTTTTT. It translates to CASSYSNRDPFF.

This chain connects TRBV15 to TRBJ1-2; D possibly corresponds to TRBD1 (6 bases). V shed 3 bases and J shed 0 bases, with 14 bases lying between them. Germline assignment: CDR1 LNHNV and CDR2 YYDKDF (reference sequence). The CDR3 length is 16 residues. The CDR3 coding sequence is TGTGCCACCAGCAGCAAGACACAGGGCCCTAACTATGGCTACACCTTC. The encoded protein is CATSSKTQGPNYGYTF.

This clone was detected a few times. The chain joins TRBV5-4 to TRBJ1-2; D gene uncertain. V was pared by 0 bases and J by 5 bases, with 20 bases between. The germline V gene has CDR1 SGHNT and CDR2 YYREEE (reference sequence). This CDR3 is 17 amino acids long. The CDR3: CASSLDFGSGNNYGYTF. The DNA of the CDR3 is TGTGCCAGCAGCTTGGACTTCGGTTCTGGGAACAATTATGGCTACACCTTC.

The chain links TRBV7-9 to TRBJ2-3, with TRBD2 as a possible D gene (6 bases). Germline lookup yields CDR1 SEHNR and CDR2 FQNEAQ (reference sequence). CDR3 length equals 14 residues. V lost 0 bases, J lost 6 bases, and 10 bases lay in between. In DNA form, the CDR3 reads TGTGCCAGCAGCTTAGCGCGGGGAGCGGATACGCAGTATTTT. This encodes CASSLARGADTQYF. The full variable domain, rest sourced from reference TRBV7-9 and TRBJ2-3, is DTGVSQNPRHKITKRGQNVTFRCDPISEHNRLYWYRQTLGQGPEFLTYFQNEAQLEKSRLLSDRFSAERPKGSFSTLEIQRTEQGDSAMYLCASSLARGADTQYFGPGTRLTVL.

The chain has TRBV10-3 and TRBJ2-1; D is possibly TRBD1 or TRBD2 (5 bases each). CDR3 size: 12 residues. Germline CDR1 ENHRY, CDR2 SYGVKD. V lost 4 bases and J lost 5, with 6 bases in between. Here the CDR3 DNA reads TGTGCCATCAGTGGGGGACACAATGAGCAGTTCTTC. It codes for CAISGGHNEQFF.

Only one count was recorded for this clone. The chain is built from TRBV4-2 and TRBJ2-7; 8 bases fit TRBD1. The CDR3 has 15 residues. Germline CDR1 reads LGHNA; CDR2 reads YNFKEQ. J gave up 6 bases and V 4 bases, and 11 bases lay outside the gene matches. Here the CDR3 reads CASSPEPTGDGEQYF. The CDR3 DNA reads TGTGCCAGCAGCCCGGAACCGACAGGGGACGGCGAGCAGTACTTC.

This clone was seen a single time. The rearrangement links TRBV12-3 or TRBV12-4 to TRBJ1-1; D remains ambiguous. The CDR3 has 13 residues. Trimming removed 3 bases from V and 6 bases from J, with 11 bases in between. CDR3 sequence reads: CASSFADIPEAFF. CDR3 bases: TGTGCCAGCAGTTTCGCTGACATACCTGAAGCTTTCTTT.

The chain joins TRBV5-6 to TRBJ2-4; 7 bases fit TRBD2. Germline CDR1 and CDR2: SGHDT and YYEEEE. CDR3 length: 17 amino acids. Trimming cost V 1 base and J 5 bases; bases outside gene matches: 12. CDR3 sequence: CASSLKGTTSIQNIQYF. The CDR3 DNA sequence: TGTGCCAGCAGCTTGAAAGGTACGACTAGCATCCAAAACATTCAGTACTTC.

The chain uses TRBV4-1 and TRBJ1-2; D is unclear. CDR3 length equals 15 residues. Per germline, CDR1 MGHRA and CDR2 YSYEKL. The ends were cut back, 0 bases at V and 6 bases at J, with 14 bases in the middle. Written as DNA, the CDR3 is TGCGCCAGCAGCCAAGAGGAGATCGGGTACGATGGCTACACCTTC. This gives the protein CASSQEEIGYDGYTF.